Listed here are 14 T cell receptor beta chains from one sample, sequenced in a study of CD8+ T cells in alopecia areata. Following extraction, RNA underwent reverse transcription to cDNA, which served as the sequencing template. TCRdb's copy holds only in-frame clones and misses some; the assay was immunoSEQ multiplex PCR. In the table there are about 140,000 clones, 45% to 60% of which are singletons. The source was CD4+ T cells sorted from blood, collected at week 0. All receptors come from a human donor with alopecia areata.

The rearrangement uses TRBV7-9 and TRBJ2-1; 14 nucleotides align to TRBD2. Germline lookup yields CDR1 SEHNR and CDR2 FQNEAQ (reference sequence). Unmatched junction bases numbered 10, after V lost 4 bases and J lost 14 bases. The CDR3 consists of 15 residues. CDR3 DNA sequence: TGTGCCAGCAGCTACGGACTAGCGGGAGGTCAGGGGAAGTTCTTC. Its translation is CASSYGLAGGQGKFF.

Concerning this clone: The identical CDR3 is also encoded by other nucleotide sequences in the sample. This chain connects TRBV11-2 to TRBJ2-5; no reliable D call. This CDR3 spans 11 amino acids. V was clipped by 4 bases and J by 3 bases, with 3 bases between them. Germline V lookup: CDR1 SGHAT, CDR2 FQNNGV. CDR3 sequence reads: CASSSKETQYF. The CDR3 nucleotides are TGTGCCAGCAGCTCCAAAGAGACCCAGTACTTC.

The gene calls are TRBV6-1 and TRBJ1-5, with TRBD1 matching 7 bases. This CDR3 has 13 amino acids. V shed 4 bases, J shed 6 bases, and the junction held 3 bases outside the gene matches. Germline loops: CDR1 MNHNS, CDR2 SASEGT. CDR3 region: CASSAGGSQPQHF. DNA of the CDR3: TGTGCCAGCAGTGCAGGGGGGAGTCAGCCCCAGCATTTT.

The J gene is TRBJ2-2, the V gene TRBV29-1; TRBD2 might be the D (6 bases). This CDR3 region has 13 residues. Germline V lookup: CDR1 SQVTM, CDR2 ANQGSEA. The ends were cut back, 4 bases at V and 6 bases at J, with 12 bases in the middle. Here the CDR3 DNA reads TGCAGCGTTGGCGGGATGTCGGCCGGGGAGCTGTTTTTT. Translating it yields CSVGGMSAGELFF.

The CDR3 sequence is CASSLGTGRETQYF. The CDR3 DNA reads TGCGCCAGCAGCTTGGGGACAGGGCGAGAGACCCAGTACTTC. The V gene is TRBV5-1, the J gene TRBJ2-5; 8 bases map to TRBD1. Germline CDR1 reads SGHRS; CDR2 reads YFSETQ. The CDR3 sequence is 14 residues long. The V segment lost 0 bases and the J segment 4 bases; nucleotides outside the gene matches: 2.

The chain recombines TRBV30 with TRBJ1-5, with D unclear. Trimming removed 1 base at V and 7 bases at J, with 14 bases between. The germline V gene has CDR1 GTSNPN and CDR2 SVGIG (reference sequence). This CDR3 comprises 14 residues. As DNA, the CDR3 is TGTGCCTGGAGTGCCCTGGCCGCGCGCCAGCCCCAGCATTTT. Translating it yields CAWSALAARQPQHF.

The chain carries TRBV29-1 and TRBJ2-7; tentative D call: TRBD2 (5 bases). The CDR3 extends over 14 amino acids. V was shortened by 7 bases and J by 0 bases, with 16 bases between the two germline ends. Germline V CDR1 and CDR2: SQVTM, ANQGSEA. The CDR3 spells CSAISGGRSYEQYF. CDR3 DNA: TGCAGCGCCATCAGTGGAGGACGCTCCTACGAGCAGTACTTC.

This chain connects TRBV25-1 to TRBJ2-7; weak D call: TRBD1 (6 bases). With 6 bases removed from V and 2 bases from J, the gap between germline ends came to 14 bases. The CDR3 consists of 14 residues. Germline lookup yields CDR1 MGHDK and CDR2 SYGVNS. The CDR3 is CASSGTTGAYEQYF. The CDR3 coding sequence is TGTGCCAGCAGCGGGACAACCGGTGCCTACGAGCAGTACTTC.

This chain links TRBV6-1 with TRBJ2-7; 10 nucleotides match TRBD2. Germline CDR1 and CDR2: MNHNS and SASEGT. Germline trimming cut 8 bases from V and 2 bases from J; bases unmatched to any gene: 3. The CDR3 sequence is 13 residues long. The CDR3 loop reads CASRTSGTYEQYF. CDR3 sequence (DNA): TGTGCCAGCCGGACTAGCGGAACCTACGAGCAGTACTTC.

This chain connects TRBV28 to TRBJ1-5; no reliable D call. V dropped 2 bases and J dropped 15 bases, with 11 bases sitting between them. In germline, CDR1 is MDHEN, CDR2 SYDVKM. The CDR3 is 11 residues long. CDR3 in DNA: TGTGCCAGCAGTTTAGGGGATTCTGGGCATTTT. As protein: CASSLGDSGHF.

About this clone itself: This specimen includes other DNA sequences encoding the same CDR3. J is TRBJ1-5 and V is TRBV2; a weak D match, TRBD1 (5 bases). V lost 6 bases and J 4 bases, leaving 13 bases between the germline ends. The CDR3 has 14 amino acids. Germline V gives CDR1 SNHLY, CDR2 FYNNEI. CDR3 DNA sequence: TGTGCCAGCAGCGTTGATGGGGGAAATCAGCCCCAGCATTTT. Its translation: CASSVDGGNQPQHF.

The chain carries TRBV5-6 and TRBJ2-7; D may match TRBD1 or TRBD2 (5 bases each). CDR3 size: 11 residues. V was clipped by 4 bases and J by 3 bases, with 5 bases between them. Germline CDR1 is SGHDT and CDR2 is YYEEEE. The CDR3 nucleotides read TGTGCCAGCAGCGGGGGCTACGAGCAGTACTTC. Protein: CASSGGYEQYF.

J is TRBJ1-5 and V is TRBV30; 8 bases match TRBD1. The CDR3 length is 14 residues. V was pared by 3 bases and J by 6 bases, with 7 bases of the junction left unmatched. CDR1 is GTSNPN and CDR2 is SVGIG in the germline V gene (reference sequence). CDR3 nucleotides: TGTGCCTGGAGCGGGACAGGCGGGAGTCAGCCCCAGCATTTT. Its translation: CAWSGTGGSQPQHF.

The chain employs TRBV30 and TRBJ2-7; TRBD1 aligns across 10 bases. The CDR3 is 14 amino acids. Looked up from germline, CDR1 is GTSNPN and CDR2 is SVGIG (reference sequence). The J segment lost 7 bases and the V segment lost 4 bases, leaving 10 bases of the junction unmatched. In DNA, the CDR3 is TGTGCCTGGATGAGGACAGGGGGTACGGGAGAGCAGTACTTC. It is translated as CAWMRTGGTGEQYF. Combining the CDR3 with reference TRBV30 and TRBJ2-7 gives the whole variable domain SQTIHQWPATLVQPVGSPLSLECTVEGTSNPNLYWYRQAAGRGLQLLFYSVGIGQISSEVPQNLSASRPQDRQFILSSKKLLLSDSGFYLCAWMRTGGTGEQYFGPGTRLTVT.